This T cell receptor beta chain came from a study of shared clonotypes between healthy human individuals. This clone was detected once. The CDR3 has 14 residues. For each subset, genomic DNA was distributed in equal portions over several immunoSEQ plates. The assay was immunoSEQ multiplex PCR, and TCRdb's table has in-frame clones only and misses some. The profile covers approximately 350,000 clones, with around 67% appearing a single time and about 9.3% taken by the ten largest. The source of this sequence is a man aged 25 to 45 in good health. The sequenced material came from memory CD4+ T cells sorted from blood. Subset denoted: CD45RA-negative fraction. The gene calls are TRBV22-1 and TRBJ2-6; TRBD1 is taken as the D call from the table, unchecked against the DNA. TRBV22-1 is recorded as a pseudogene. The CDR3 DNA reads as TGTCCTGGGAGCGAACAAAGTCGGGCCAACGTCCTGACTTTC. Translating it yields CPGSEQSRANVLTF.